This is a list of T cell receptor beta chains from one sample in a study of shared clonotypes between healthy human individuals. Profiled with immunoSEQ multiplex PCR; TCRdb holds only in-frame clones, not every one. The sample consists of roughly 1 million clones, about 80% of them appearing once. The sample was memory CD4+ T cells from PBMCs. The receptors derive from a man in his late teens or twenties in good health. Some clones in this sample may be carry-over from other donors' samples. The CDR3 runs from the conserved cysteine through the conserved F or W. Fields, in order: V gene, clone size, CDR3 protein. Rows give clone size only sometimes, using once, few, many, or a class for an expanded clone.

>TRBV10-1|NA
CASSEGQGATEAFF
>TRBV9|NA
CASSGLAGLSGANVLTF
>TRBV6-6|NA
CASSDRTRSTDTQYF
>TRBV30|NA
CAWRSPRGDYGYTF
>TRBV28|once
CASSIQDRARNQPQHF
>TRBV10-1|NA
CASSESWGLTQYF
>TRBV7-9|NA
CASSSRQGLAKNIQYF
>TRBV5-8|NA
CASSSGTSLSGANVLTF
>TRBV27|few
CASSFLGGRGTEAFF
>TRBV7-9|NA
CASSPGTGDYGYTF
>TRBV10-3|NA
CAISSGRGEKLFF
>TRBV10-3|once
CAISQGVGYTF
>TRBV7-9|NA
CASSSLGGSGANVLTF
>TRBV6-6|once
CASSYWSEQYF
>TRBV5-1|NA
CASSGLTRGAEAFF
>TRBV27|NA
CASSLRLAANTGELFF
>TRBV2|NA
CASRLAGISGELFF
>TRBV7-2|few
CASSLGATGGVHSF
>TRBV6-1|NA
CASSPLSTNEKLFF
>TRBV6-6|NA
CASSYSVGQQETQYF
>TRBV7-3|NA
CASSITRAGEQFF
>TRBV18|NA
CASSRQVPNTEAFF
>TRBV4-2|NA
CASSQGNTGAWETQYF
>TRBV6-1|NA
CASSERLQGMYQPQHF
>TRBV28|NA
CASKTSGSWGSTDTQYF
>TRBV5-1|NA
CASSLRGAPNTEAFF
>TRBV20-1|NA
CSASRRTGYTF
>TRBV18|NA
CASSPWTGAGETEAFF
>TRBV27|NA
CASSLARFRGPASLQEQYF
>TRBV7-3|NA
CASSGGSGTYNEQFF
>TRBV15|few
CATSSQQGSFGAFF
>TRBV6-1|few
CASSPEGRGSNF
>TRBV6-5|NA
CASSLQGTGTGYTF
>TRBV7-3|NA
CASSLTGGSNTEAFF
>TRBV15|NA
CATRKDRYTDTQYF
>TRBV11-3|NA
CASSLRGGTEAFF
>TRBV28|few
CASRPSTGASRAFF
>TRBV5-1|NA
CASSLFASGQETQYF
>TRBV15|NA
CATSSGRAAYNEQFF
>TRBV2|NA
CAGTTGLLETQYF
>TRBV6-1|few
CASSVGIYEQYF
>TRBV5-1|NA
CASRTFPGQGNEKLFF
>TRBV28|NA
CASSFPRASSFYGYTF
>TRBV19|NA
CASSTFGSTDTQYF
>TRBV7-2|NA
CASSPRASYNEQFF